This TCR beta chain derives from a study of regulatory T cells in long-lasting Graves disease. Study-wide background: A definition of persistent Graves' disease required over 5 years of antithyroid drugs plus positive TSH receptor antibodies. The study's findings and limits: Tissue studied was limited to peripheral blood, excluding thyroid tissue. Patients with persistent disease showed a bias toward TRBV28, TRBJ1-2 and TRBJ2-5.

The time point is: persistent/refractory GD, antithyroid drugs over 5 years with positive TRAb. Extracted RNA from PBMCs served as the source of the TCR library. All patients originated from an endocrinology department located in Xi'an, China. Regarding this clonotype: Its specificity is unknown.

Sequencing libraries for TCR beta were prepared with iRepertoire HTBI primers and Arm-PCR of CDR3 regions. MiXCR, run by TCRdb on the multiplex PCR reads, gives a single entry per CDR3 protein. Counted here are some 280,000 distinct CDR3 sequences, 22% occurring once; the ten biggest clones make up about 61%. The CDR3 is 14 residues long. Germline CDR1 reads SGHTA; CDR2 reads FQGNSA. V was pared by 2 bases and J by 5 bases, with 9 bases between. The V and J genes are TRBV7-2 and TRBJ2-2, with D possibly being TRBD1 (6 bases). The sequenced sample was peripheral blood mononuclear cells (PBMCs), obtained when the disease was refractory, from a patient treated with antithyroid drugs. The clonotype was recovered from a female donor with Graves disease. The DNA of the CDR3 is TGTGCCAGCAGCTTAAGGGGGTTTACCGGGGAGCTGTTTTTT. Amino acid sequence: CASSLRGFTGELFF.